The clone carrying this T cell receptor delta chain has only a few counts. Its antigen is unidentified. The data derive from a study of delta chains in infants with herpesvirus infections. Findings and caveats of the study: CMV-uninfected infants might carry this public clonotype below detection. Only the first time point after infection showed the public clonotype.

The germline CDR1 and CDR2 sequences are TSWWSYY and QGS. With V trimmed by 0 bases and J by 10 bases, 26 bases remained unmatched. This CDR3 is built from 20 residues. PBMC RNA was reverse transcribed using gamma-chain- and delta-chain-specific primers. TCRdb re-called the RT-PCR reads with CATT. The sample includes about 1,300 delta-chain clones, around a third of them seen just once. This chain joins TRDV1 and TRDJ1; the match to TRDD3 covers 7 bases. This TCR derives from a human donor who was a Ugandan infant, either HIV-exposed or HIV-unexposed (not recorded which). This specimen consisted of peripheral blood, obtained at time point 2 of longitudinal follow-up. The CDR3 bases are TGTGCTCTTGGGGAACTAATCAAATTCGTACGGAGGGGATATAAAATGGGACTCATCTTT. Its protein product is CALGELIKFVRRGYKMGLIF.